This TCR beta chain appears in the sequencing data of a study of T cell responses to AZD1222 COVID-19 vaccine. Findings and caveats of the study: Only a handful of AZD1222 recipients were seropositive at baseline. Targets within unmutated variant regions were reportedly found for nearly half of spike-specific TCRs.

This clone has a single count. Its antigen is unidentified. Only in-frame clones appear in the TCRdb table, and some are missing; sequencing was by immunoSEQ multiplex PCR. The table has about 120,000 clones, 88% seen once; the top ten hold less than 4%. The material was peripheral blood, obtained 28 days after the second AZD1222 dose. The receptor was derived from an adult who received the AZD1222 COVID-19 vaccine.

The CDR3 coding sequence is TGTGCCTGGAGTGCGGGGCTTGCAACTAATGAAAAACTGTTTTTT. As protein: CAWSAGLATNEKLFF. This chain links TRBV30 with TRBJ1-4; possible D gene TRBD1, 5 bases. Trimming took off 1 base at V and 0 bases at J, with 9 bases between the two ends. This CDR3 spans 15 amino acids. The germline gives CDR1 GTSNPN, CDR2 SVGIG (reference sequence).